The clone carrying this TCR beta chain was counted only a few times. The record originates from a study of molecular identifiers for immune sequencing clone quantification. Study background: Four of five splits of RNA from 20,000 or 100,000 naive CD8 cells were sequenced in replicates.

V lost 6 bases, J lost 2 bases, and 10 bases stayed unmatched. Germline V gives CDR1 LNHDA, CDR2 SQIVND (reference sequence). The CDR3 contains 16 residues. As previously described, bulk TCR libraries were made using listed TCR primers. MiXCR was run by TCRdb on the PCR reads, yielding one entry per CDR3 protein. Here the sample spans roughly 100,000 distinct CDR3 sequences, 30% to 45% being singletons. CD8+CD4-CCR7+CD45RA+ cells were sorted as naive CD8 T cells. V is TRBV19 and J is TRBJ1-5; 7 bases are shared with TRBD1. The sequence derives from a human donor in good health. Some libraries in this study had Jurkat cell RNA spiked in. The specimen sequenced was naive CD8+ T cells from blood, with Jurkat cell RNA spiked in. Subset in this sample: FACS-sorted CD8+CD4-CCR7+CD45RA+ naive T cells. The CDR3 loop reads CASRHRGRRGNQPQHF. The CDR3 DNA reads TGTGCCAGTAGACACAGGGGTCGGCGGGGCAATCAGCCCCAGCATTTT.